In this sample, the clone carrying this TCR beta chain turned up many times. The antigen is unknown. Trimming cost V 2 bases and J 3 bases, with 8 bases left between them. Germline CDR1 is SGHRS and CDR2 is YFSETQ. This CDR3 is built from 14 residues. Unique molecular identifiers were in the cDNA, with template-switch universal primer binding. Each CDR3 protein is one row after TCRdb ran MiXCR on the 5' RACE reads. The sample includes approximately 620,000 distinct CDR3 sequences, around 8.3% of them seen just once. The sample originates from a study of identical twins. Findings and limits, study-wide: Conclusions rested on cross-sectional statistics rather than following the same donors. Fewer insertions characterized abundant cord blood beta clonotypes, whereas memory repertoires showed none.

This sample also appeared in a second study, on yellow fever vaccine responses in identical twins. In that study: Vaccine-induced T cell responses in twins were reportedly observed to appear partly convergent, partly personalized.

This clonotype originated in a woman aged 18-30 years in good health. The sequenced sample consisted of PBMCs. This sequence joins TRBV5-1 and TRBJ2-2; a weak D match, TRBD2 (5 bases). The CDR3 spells CASSFGSDTGELFF. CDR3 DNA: TGCGCCAGCAGCTTTGGGAGCGACACCGGGGAGCTGTTTTTT.